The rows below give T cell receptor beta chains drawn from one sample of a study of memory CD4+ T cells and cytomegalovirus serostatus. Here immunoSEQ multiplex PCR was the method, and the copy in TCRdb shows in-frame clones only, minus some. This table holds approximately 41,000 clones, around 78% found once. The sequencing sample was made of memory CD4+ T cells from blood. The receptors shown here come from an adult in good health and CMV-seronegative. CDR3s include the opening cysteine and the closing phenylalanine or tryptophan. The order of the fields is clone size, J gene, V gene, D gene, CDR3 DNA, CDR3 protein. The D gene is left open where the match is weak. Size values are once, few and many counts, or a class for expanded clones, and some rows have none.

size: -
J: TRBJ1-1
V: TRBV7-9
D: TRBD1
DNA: TGTGCCAGCAGCCAGTCAGGGGGCCGGAACACTGAAGCTTTCTTT
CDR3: CASSQSGGRNTEAFF

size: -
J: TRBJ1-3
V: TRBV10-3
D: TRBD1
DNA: TGTGCCGTAAAAGGGACAGGGGGAAACACCATATATTTT
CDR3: CAVKGTGGNTIYF

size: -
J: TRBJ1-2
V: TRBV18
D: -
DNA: TGTGCCAGCTCACCACGGGAGTCTAACTATGGCTACACCTTC
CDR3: CASSPRESNYGYTF

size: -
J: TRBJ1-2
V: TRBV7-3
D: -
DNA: TGTGCCAGCAGTAGAATTAACTATGGCTACACCTTC
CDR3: CASSRINYGYTF

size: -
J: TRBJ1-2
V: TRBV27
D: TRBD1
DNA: TGTGCCAGCAGTCAGACATTCGGGACAGGGTCGGGCTACACCTTC
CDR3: CASSQTFGTGSGYTF

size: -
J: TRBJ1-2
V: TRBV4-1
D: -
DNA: TGCGCCAGCAGCCGCGGACAGTTATCCGGCTACACCTTC
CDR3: CASSRGQLSGYTF

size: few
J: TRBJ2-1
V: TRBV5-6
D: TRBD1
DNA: TGTGCCAGCAGCTTCGGGACAGAGGGTAAGAGAGTGCAGTTCTTC
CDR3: CASSFGTEGKRVQFF

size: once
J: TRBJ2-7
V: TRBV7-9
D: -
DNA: TGTGCCAGCAGCCGAGGGGGCGAGCAGTACTTC
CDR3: CASSRGGEQYF

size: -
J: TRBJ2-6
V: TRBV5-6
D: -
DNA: TGTGCCAGCAGCGCCGATTTATCTGGGGCCAACGTCCTGACTTTC
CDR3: CASSADLSGANVLTF

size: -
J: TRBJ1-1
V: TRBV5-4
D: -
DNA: TGTGCCAGCAGCTTAGCGGACGACACTGAAGCTTTCTTT
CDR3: CASSLADDTEAFF

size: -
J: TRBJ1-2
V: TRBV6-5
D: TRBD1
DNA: TGTGCCAGCAGTGGCCAACAGGGGGCCCAAGGCTACACCTTC
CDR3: CASSGQQGAQGYTF

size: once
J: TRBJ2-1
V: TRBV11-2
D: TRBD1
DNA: TGTGCCAGCAGCTCCCCCCGGGACAGGGGGATAAATGAGCAGTTCTTC
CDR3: CASSSPRDRGINEQFF

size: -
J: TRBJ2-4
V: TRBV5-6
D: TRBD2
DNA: TGTGCCAGCAGCACGGGGACTATCAACATTCAGTACTTC
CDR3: CASSTGTINIQYF

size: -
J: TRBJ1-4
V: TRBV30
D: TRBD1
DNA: TGTGCCTGGAGGAGCCAGGGGGCGAATGAAAAACTGTTTTTT
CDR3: CAWRSQGANEKLFF

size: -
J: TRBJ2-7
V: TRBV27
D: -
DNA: TGTGCCAGCAGCCCGAGTGCGGGGAGGAGGCCCTACGAGCAGTACTTC
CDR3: CASSPSAGRRPYEQYF

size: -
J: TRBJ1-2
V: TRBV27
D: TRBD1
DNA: TGTGCCAGCAGTCCTAGGACAGGGGGCGTTGGCTACACCTTC
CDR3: CASSPRTGGVGYTF

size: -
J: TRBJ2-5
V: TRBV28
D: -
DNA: TGTGCCAGCAGTTCCTACCCCGACCGGGGGGAGACCCAGTACTTC
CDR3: CASSSYPDRGETQYF

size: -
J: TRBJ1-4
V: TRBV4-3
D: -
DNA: TGCGCCAGCAGCCAAGATCGGCCTGTGGTCGACAGGAGGGCAACTAATGAAAAACTGTTTTTT
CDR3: CASSQDRPVVDRRATNEKLFF

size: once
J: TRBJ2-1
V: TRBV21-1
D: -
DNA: TGTGCCAGCGGGGGTTGGGGGAGTAGCAATGAGCAGTTCTTC
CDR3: CASGGWGSSNEQFF

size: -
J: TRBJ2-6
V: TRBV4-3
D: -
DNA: TGCGCCAGCAGCCAAGATTGGGGTCCTACAGACTCTGGGGCCAACGTCCTGACTTTC
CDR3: CASSQDWGPTDSGANVLTF

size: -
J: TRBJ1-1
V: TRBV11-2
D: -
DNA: TGTGCCAGCAGCTTAATGACGAACACTGAAGCTTTCTTT
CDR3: CASSLMTNTEAFF

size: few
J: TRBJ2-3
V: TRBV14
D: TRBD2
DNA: TGTGCCAGCAGCCAAGCGGGAGGATTCCTCACAGATACGCAGTATTTT
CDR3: CASSQAGGFLTDTQYF

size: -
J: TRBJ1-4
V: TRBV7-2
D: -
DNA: TGTGCCAGCAGCCCCCCGTCTGGCAGGGGCGGTGAAAAACTGTTTTTT
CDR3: CASSPPSGRGGEKLFF

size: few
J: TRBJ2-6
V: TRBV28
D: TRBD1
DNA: TGTGCCAGCAGTTTTAGGGGGCTCTCTGGGGCCAACGTCCTGACTTTC
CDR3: CASSFRGLSGANVLTF

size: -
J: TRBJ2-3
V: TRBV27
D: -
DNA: TGTGCCAGCAGTTTAAGAGGCGGGTGGGCCCCAGATACGCAGTATTTT
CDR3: CASSLRGGWAPDTQYF

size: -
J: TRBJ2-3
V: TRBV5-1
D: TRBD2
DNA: TGCGCCAGCAGCTTGGCCCCAGCGGGAGAATCAGATACGCAGTATTTT
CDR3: CASSLAPAGESDTQYF

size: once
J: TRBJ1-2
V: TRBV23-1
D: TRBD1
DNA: TGCGCCAGCAGTCACGGGACAGACTATGGCTACACCTTC
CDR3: CASSHGTDYGYTF